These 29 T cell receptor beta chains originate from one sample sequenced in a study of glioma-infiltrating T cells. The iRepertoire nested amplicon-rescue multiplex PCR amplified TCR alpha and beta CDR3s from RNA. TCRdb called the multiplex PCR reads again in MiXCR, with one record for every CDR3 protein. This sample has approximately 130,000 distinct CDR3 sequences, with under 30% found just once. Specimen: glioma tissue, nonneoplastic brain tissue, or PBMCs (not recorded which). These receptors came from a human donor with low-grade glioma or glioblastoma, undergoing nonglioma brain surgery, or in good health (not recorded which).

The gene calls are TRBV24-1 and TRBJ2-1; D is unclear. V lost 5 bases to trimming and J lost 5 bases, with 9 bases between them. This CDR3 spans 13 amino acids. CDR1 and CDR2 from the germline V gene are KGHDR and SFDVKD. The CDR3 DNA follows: TGTGCCACCAGTGTTACAGTTAACAATGAGCAGTTCTTC. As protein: CATSVTVNNEQFF.

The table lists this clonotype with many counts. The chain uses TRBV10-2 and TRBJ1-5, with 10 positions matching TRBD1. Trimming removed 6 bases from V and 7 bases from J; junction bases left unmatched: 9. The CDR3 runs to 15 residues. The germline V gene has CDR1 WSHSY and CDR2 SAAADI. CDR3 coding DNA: TGCGCCAGCAGACCGGACAGGGGGATTGGGCAGCCCCAGCATTTT. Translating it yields CASRPDRGIGQPQHF.

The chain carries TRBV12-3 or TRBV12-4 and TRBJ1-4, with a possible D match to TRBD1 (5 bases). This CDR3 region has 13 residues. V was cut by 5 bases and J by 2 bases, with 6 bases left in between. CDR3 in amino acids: CASSRQTNEKLFF. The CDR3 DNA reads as TGTGCCAGCAGTCGACAGACTAATGAAAAACTGTTTTTT.

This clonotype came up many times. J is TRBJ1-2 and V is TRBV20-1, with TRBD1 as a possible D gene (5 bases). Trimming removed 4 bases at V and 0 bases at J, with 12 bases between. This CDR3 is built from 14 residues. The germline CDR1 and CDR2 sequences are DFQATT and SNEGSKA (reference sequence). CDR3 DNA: TGCAGTGCTAAGGGGACCTCTCCTAACTATGGCTACACCTTC. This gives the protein CSAKGTSPNYGYTF.

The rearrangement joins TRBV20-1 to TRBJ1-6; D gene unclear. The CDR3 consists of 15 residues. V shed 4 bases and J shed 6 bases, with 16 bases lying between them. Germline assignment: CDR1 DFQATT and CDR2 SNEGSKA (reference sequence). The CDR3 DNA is TGCAGTGCTAAACCGTCCTCAGGTGGTAATTCACCCCTCCACTTT. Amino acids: CSAKPSSGGNSPLHF.

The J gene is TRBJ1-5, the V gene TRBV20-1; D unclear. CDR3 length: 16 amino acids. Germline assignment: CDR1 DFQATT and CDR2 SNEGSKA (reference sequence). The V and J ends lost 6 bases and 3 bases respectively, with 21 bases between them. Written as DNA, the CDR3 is TGCAGTGCACCAGCCACCTCCGGGCACAACAATCAGCCCCAGCATTTT. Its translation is CSAPATSGHNNQPQHF.

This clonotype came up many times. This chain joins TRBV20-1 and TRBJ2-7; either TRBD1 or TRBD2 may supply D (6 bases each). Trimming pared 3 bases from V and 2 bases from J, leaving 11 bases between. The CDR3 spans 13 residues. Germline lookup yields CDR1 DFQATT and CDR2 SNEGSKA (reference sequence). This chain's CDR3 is CSASGGGTYEQYV. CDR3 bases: TGCAGTGCTAGCGGGGGCGGCACCTACGAGCAGTACGTC.

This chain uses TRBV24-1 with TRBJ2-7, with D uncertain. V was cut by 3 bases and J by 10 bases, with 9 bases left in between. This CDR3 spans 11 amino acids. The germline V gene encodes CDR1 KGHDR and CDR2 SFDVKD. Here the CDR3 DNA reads TGTGCCACCAGTGATCTGGAGACCCAGTACGTC. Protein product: CATSDLETQYV.

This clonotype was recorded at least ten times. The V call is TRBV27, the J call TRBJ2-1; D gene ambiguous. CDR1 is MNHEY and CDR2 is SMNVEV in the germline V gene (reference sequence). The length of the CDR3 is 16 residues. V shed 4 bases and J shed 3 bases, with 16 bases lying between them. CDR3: CASSSRWSSVYNEQFF. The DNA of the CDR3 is TGTGCCAGCAGTTCCCGCTGGAGTTCTGTCTACAATGAGCAGTTCTTC.

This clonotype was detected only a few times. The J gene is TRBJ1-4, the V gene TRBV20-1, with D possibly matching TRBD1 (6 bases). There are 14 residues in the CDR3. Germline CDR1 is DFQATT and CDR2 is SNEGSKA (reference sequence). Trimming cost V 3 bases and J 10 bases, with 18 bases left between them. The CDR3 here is CSASRREGGGKLFF. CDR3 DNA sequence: TGCAGTGCTAGTCGGCGGGAGGGAGGGGGAAAACTGTTTTTT.

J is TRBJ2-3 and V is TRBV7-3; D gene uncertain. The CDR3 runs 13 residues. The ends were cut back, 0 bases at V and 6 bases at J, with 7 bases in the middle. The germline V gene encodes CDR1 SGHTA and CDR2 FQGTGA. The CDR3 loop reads CASSLTRVDTQYF. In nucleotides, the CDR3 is TGTGCCAGCAGCTTAACTCGAGTGGATACGCAGTATTTT.

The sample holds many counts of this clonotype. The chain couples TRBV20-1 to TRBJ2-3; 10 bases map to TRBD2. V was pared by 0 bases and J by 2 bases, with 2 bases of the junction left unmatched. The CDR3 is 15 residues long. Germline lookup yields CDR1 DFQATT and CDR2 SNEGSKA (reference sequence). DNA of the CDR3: TGCAGTGCTAGAGATCTAGCGGGGGACACAGATACGCAGTATTTT. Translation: CSARDLAGDTDTQYF.

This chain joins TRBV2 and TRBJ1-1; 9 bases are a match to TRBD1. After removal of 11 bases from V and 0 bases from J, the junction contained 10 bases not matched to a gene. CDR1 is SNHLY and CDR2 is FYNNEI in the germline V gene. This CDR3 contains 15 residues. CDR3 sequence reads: CAGPTGTGMNTEAFF. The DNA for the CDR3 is TGTGCCGGCCCAACCGGGACAGGGATGAACACTGAAGCTTTCTTT.

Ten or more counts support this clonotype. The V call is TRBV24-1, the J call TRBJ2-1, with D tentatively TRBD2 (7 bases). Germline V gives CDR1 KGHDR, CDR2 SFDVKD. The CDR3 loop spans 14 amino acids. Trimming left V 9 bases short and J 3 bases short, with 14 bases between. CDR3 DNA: TGTGCCACCGCGGGGGCGGGGGTCTACAATGAGCAGTTCTTC. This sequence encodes CATAGAGVYNEQFF.

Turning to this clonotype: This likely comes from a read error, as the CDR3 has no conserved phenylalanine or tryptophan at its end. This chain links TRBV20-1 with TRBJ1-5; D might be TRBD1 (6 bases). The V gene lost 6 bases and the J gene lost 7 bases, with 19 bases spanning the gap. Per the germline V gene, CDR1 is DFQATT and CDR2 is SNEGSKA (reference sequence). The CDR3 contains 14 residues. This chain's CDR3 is CSAARGSPDQPQHL. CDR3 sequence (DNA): TGCAGTGCCGCGAGGGGGTCCCCCGACCAGCCCCAGCATCTT.

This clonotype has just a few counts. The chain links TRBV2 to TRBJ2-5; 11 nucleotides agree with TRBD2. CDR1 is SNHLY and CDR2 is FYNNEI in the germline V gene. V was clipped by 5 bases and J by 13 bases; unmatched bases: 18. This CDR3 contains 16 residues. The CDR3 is CASSPTLAGGPVQRYF. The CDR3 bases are TGTGCCAGCAGTCCCACCCTAGCGGGGGGACCCGTCCAGCGGTACTTC.

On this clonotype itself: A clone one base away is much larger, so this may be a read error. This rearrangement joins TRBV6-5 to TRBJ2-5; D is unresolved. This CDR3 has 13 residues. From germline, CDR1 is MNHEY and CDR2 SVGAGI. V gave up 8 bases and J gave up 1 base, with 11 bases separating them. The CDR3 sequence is CASGASGQETQYF. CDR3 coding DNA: TGTGCCAGCGGCGCATCGGGCCAAGAGACCCAGTACTTC.

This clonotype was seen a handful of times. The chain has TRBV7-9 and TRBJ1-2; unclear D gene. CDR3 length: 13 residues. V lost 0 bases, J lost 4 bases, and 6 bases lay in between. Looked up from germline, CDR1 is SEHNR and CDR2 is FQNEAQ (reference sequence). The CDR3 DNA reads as TGTGCCAGCAGCTTAGCGGTCGGCTATGGCTACACCTTC. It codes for CASSLAVGYGYTF. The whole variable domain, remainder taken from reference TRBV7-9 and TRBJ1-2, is DTGVSQNPRHKITKRGQNVTFRCDPISEHNRLYWYRQTLGQGPEFLTYFQNEAQLEKSRLLSDRFSAERPKGSFSTLEIQRTEQGDSAMYLCASSLAVGYGYTFGSGTRLTVV.

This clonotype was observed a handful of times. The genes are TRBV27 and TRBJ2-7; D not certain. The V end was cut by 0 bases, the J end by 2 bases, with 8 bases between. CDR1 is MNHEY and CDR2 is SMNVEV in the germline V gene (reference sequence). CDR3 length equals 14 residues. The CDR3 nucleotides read TGTGCCAGCAGTTTATCTCCTAATACCTACGAGCAGTACGTC. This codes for CASSLSPNTYEQYV.

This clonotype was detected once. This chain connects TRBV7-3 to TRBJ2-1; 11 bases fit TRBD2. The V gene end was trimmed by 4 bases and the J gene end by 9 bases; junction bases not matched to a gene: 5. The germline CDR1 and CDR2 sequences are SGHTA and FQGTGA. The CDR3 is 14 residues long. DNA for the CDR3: TGTGCCAGCAGCTCATTAGCGGGGGGGAGTGAGCAGTTCTTC. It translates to CASSSLAGGSEQFF.

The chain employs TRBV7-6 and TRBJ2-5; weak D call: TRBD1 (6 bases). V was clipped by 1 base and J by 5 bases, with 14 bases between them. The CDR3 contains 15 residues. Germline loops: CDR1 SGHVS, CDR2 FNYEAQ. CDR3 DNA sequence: TGTGCCAGCAGCTTAGAGCAGGGGCTAGTGGAGACCCAGTACTTC. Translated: CASSLEQGLVETQYF.

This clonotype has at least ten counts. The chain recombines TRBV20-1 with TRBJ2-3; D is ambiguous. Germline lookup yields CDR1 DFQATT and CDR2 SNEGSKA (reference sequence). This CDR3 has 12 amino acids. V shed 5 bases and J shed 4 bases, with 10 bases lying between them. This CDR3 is CSAPSGADTQYF. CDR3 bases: TGCAGTGCTCCATCAGGCGCAGATACGCAGTATTTT.

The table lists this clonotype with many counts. CDR3 nucleotides: TGTGCCAGCATTTTACCCCACAGGGACAACAATCAGCCCCAGCATTTT. This encodes CASILPHRDNNQPQHF. V and J are TRBV6-1 and TRBJ1-5; tentatively, D is TRBD1 (6 bases). The CDR3 covers 16 residues. CDR1 and CDR2 (germline): MNHNS, SASEGT. V gave up 7 bases and J gave up 3 bases, with 19 bases separating them.

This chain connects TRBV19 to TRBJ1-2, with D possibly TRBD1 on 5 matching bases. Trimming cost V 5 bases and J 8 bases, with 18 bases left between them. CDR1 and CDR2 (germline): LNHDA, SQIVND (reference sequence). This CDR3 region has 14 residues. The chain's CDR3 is CASSDSSRAGGYTF. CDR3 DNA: TGTGCCAGTAGTGACAGTTCCCGCGCTGGAGGCTACACCTTC.

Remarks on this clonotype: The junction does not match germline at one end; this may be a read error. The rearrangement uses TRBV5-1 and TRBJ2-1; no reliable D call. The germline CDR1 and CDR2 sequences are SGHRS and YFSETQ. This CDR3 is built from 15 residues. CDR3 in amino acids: CAGSSTGSSYNEQFF. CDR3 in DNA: TGCGCCGGCAGCTCGACCGGTAGCTCCTACAATGAGCAGTTCTTC. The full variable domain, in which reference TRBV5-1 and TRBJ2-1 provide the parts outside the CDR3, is KAGVTQTPRYLIKTRGQQVTLSCSPISGHRSVSWYQQTPGQGLQFLFEYFSETQRNKGNFPGRFSGRQFSNSRSEMNVSTLELGDSALYLCAGSSTGSSYNEQFFGPGTRLTVL.

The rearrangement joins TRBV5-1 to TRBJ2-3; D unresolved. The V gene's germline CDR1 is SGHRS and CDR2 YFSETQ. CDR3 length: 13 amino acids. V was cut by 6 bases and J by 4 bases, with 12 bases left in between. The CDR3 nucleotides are TGCGCCAGCAAGTCTCCTCCTCCAGATACGCAGTATTTT. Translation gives CASKSPPPDTQYF.

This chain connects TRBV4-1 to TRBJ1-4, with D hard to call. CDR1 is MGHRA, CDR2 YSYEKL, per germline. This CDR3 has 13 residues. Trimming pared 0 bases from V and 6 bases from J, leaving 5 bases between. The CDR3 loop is CASSQEVHEKLFF. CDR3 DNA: TGCGCCAGCAGCCAAGAGGTTCATGAAAAACTGTTTTTT.

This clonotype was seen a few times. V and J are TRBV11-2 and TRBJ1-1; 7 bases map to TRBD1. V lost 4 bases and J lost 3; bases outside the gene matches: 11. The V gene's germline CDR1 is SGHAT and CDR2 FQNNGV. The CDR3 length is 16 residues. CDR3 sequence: CASSSTRTGWDTEAFF. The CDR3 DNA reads TGTGCCAGCAGCTCCACGCGGACAGGTTGGGACACTGAAGCTTTCTTT.

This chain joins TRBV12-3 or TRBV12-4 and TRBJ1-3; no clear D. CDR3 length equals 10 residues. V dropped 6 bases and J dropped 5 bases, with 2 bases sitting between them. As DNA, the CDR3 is TGTGCCAGCAGACGAAACACCATATATTTT. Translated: CASRRNTIYF.